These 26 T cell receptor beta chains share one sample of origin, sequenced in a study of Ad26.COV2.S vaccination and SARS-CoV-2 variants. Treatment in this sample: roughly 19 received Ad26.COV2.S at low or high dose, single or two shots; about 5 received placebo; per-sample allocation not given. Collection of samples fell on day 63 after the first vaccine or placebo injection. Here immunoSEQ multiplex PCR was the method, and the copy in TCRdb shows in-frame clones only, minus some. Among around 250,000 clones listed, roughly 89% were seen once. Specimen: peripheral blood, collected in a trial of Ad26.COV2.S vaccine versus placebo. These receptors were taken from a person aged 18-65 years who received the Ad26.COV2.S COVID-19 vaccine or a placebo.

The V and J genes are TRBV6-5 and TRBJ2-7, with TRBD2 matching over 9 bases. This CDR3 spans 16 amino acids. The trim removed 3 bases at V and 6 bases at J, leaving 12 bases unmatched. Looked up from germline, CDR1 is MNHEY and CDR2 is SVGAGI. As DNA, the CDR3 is TGTGCCAGCAGTTATATGGGCGGGAGGGCCGCTTCCGAGCAGTACGTC. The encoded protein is CASSYMGGRAASEQYV.

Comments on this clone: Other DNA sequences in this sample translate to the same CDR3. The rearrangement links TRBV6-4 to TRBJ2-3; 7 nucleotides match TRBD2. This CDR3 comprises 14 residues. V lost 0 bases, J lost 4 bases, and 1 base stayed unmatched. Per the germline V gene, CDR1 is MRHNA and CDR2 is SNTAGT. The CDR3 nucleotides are TGTGCCAGCAGTGACTCTGCGGGAGCAGATACGCAGTATTTT. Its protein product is CASSDSAGADTQYF.

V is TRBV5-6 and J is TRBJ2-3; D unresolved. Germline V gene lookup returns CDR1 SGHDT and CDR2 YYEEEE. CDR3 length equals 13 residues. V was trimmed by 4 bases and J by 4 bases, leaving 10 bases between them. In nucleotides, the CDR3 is TGTGCCAGCAGCCGAAACCGTCCAGATACGCAGTATTTT. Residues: CASSRNRPDTQYF.

The CDR3, as DNA: TGTGCCAGCAGTTCTCCAATAAAGAGGGGGGTTCGGGCTGAAGCTTTCTTT. Translated: CASSSPIKRGVRAEAFF. The chain recombines TRBV27 with TRBJ1-1, with D possibly matching TRBD1 (6 bases). The V and J ends lost 4 bases and 6 bases respectively, with 24 bases between them. The V gene's germline CDR1 is MNHEY and CDR2 SMNVEV (reference sequence). This CDR3 region has 17 residues.

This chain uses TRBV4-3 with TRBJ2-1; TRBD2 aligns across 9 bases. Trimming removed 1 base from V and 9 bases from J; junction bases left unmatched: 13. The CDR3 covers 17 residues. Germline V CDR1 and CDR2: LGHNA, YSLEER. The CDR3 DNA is TGCGCCAGCAGCCAAGCCTTTAGCGGGGGCCGGCAGGCTGAGCAGTTCTTC. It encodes CASSQAFSGGRQAEQFF.

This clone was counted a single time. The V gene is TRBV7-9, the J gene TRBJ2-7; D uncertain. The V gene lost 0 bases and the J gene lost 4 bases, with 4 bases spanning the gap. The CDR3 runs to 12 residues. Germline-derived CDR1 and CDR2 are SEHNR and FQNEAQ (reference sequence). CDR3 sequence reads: CASSLATYEQYF. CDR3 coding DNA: TGTGCCAGCAGCTTAGCGACTTACGAGCAGTACTTC.

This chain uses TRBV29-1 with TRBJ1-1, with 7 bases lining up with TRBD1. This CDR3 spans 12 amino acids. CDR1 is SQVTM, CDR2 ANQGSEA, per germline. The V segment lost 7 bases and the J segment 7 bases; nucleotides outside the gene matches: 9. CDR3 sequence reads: CSAAGGRGEAFF. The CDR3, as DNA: TGCAGCGCAGCAGGGGGGCGAGGTGAAGCTTTCTTT.

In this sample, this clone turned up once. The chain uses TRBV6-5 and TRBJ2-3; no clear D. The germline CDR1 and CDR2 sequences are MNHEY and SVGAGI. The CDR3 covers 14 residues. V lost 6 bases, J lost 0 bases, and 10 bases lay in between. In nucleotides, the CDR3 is TGTGCCAGCAGGGACCGAACTAGCACAGATACGCAGTATTTT. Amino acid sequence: CASRDRTSTDTQYF.

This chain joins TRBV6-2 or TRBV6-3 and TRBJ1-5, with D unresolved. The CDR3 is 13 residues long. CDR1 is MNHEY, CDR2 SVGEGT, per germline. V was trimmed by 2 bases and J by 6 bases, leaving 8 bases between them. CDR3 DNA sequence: TGTGCCAGCAGTTACGGCGTGTCTCAGCCCCAGCATTTT. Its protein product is CASSYGVSQPQHF.

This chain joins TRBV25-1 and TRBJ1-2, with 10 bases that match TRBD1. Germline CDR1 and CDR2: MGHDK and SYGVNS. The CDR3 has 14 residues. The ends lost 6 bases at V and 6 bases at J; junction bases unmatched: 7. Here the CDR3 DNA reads TGTGCCAGCAGAGACACCGGGACAGGGGATGGCTACACCTTC. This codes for CASRDTGTGDGYTF.

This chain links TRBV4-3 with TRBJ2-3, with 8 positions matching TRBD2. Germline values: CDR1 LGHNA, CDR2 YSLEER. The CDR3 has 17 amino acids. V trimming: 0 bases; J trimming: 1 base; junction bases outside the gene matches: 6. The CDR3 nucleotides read TGCGCCAGCAGCCAAGATCCGGCGGGAGGAGGCACAGATACGCAGTATTTT. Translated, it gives CASSQDPAGGGTDTQYF.

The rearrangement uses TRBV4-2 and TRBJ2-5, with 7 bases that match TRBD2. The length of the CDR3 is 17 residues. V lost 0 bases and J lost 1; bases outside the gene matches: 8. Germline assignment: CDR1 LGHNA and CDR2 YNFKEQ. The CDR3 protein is CASSQEPTGGIQETQYF. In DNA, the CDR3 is TGTGCCAGCAGCCAAGAACCGACGGGGGGAATCCAAGAGACCCAGTACTTC.

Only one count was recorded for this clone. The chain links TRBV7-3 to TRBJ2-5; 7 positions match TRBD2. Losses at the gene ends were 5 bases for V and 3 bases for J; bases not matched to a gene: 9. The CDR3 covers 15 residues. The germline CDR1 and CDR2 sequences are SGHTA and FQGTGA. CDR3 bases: TGTGCCAGCAGCCCCCGGGGGAGGGTGGAAGAGACCCAGTACTTC. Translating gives CASSPRGRVEETQYF.

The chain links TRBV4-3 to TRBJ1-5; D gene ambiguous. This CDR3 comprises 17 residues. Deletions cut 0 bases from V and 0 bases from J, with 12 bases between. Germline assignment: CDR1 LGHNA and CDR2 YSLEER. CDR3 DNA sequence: TGCGCCAGCAGCCAAGATCGAGCAGGCTATAGCAATCAGCCCCAGCATTTT. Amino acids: CASSQDRAGYSNQPQHF.

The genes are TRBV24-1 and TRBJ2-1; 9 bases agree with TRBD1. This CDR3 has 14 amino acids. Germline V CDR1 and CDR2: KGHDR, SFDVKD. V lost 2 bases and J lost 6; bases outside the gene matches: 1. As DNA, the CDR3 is TGTGCCACCAGTGATTCGACAGGGGGCAATGAGCAGTTCTTC. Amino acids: CATSDSTGGNEQFF.

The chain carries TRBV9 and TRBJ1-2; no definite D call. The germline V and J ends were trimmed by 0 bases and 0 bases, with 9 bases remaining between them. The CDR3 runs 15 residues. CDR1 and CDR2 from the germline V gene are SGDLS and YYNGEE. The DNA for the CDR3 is TGTGCCAGCAGCGTAGTTCAGAATCCTAACTATGGCTACACCTTC. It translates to CASSVVQNPNYGYTF.

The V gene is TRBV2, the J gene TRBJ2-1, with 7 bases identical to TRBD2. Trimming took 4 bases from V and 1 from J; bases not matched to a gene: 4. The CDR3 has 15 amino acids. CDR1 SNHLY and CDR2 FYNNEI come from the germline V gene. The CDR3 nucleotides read TGTGCCAGCAGTGGAGAGCGGGGATCCTACAATGAGCAGTTCTTC. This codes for CASSGERGSYNEQFF.

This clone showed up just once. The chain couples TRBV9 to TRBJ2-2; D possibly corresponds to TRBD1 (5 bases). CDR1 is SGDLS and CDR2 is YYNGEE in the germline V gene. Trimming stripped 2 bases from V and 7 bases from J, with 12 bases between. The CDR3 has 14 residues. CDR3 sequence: CASSVSRVGGELFF. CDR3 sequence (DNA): TGTGCCAGCAGCGTTTCCAGGGTAGGCGGGGAGCTGTTTTTT. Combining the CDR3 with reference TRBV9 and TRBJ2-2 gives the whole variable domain DSGVTQTPKHLITATGQRVTLRCSPRSGDLSVYWYQQSLDQGLQFLIQYYNGEERAKGNILERFSAQQFPDLHSELNLSSLELGDSALYFCASSVSRVGGELFFGEGSRLTVL.

The CDR3 DNA sequence: TGTGCCAGTAGGTCAGGGAGGGGGTACACTGAAGCTTTCTTT. Translated, it gives CASRSGRGYTEAFF. The chain employs TRBV19 and TRBJ1-1; TRBD1 might be the D (6 bases). The germline V and J ends were trimmed by 6 bases and 3 bases, with 14 bases remaining between them. This CDR3 is 14 amino acids long. Germline-derived CDR1 and CDR2 are LNHDA and SQIVND (reference sequence).

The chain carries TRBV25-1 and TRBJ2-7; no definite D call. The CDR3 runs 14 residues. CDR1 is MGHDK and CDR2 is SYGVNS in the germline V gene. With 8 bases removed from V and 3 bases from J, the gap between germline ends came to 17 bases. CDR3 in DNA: TGTGCCAGCCCCCAGCCCCAAAATCACTACGAGCAGTACGTC. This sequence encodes CASPQPQNHYEQYV.

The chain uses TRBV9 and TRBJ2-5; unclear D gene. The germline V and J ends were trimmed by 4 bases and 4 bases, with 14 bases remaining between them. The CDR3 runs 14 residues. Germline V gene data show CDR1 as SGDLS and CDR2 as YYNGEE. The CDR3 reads CASSPPSATETQYF. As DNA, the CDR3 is TGTGCCAGCAGCCCTCCGTCAGCCACAGAGACCCAGTACTTC.

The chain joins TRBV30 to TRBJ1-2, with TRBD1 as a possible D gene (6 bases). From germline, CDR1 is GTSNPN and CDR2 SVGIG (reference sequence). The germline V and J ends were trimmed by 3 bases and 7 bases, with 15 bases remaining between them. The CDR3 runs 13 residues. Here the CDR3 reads CAWRNREVGGYTF. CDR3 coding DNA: TGTGCCTGGAGAAACAGGGAAGTAGGTGGCTACACCTTC.

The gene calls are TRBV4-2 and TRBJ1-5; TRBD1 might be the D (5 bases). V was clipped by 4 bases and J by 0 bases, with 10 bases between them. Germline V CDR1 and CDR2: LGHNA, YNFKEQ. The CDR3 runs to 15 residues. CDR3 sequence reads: CASSRDGGSNQPQHF. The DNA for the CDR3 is TGTGCCAGCAGCCGCGACGGGGGTAGCAATCAGCCCCAGCATTTT.

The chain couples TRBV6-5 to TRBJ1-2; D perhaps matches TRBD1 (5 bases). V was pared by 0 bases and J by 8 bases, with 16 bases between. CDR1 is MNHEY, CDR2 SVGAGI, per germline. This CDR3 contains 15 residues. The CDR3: CASSYSTQGRKGYTF. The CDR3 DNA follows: TGTGCCAGCAGTTACTCGACCCAGGGAAGGAAAGGCTACACCTTC.

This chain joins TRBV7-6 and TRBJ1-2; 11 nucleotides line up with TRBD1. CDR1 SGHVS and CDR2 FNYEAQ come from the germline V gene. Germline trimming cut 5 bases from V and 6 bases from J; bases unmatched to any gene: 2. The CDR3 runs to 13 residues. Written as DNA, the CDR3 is TGTGCCAGCAGCGGGACAGGGGGTGATGGCTACACCTTC. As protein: CASSGTGGDGYTF.

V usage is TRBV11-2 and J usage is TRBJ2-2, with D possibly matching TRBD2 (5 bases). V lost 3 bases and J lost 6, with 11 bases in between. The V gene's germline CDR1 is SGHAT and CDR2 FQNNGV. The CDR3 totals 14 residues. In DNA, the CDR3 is TGTGCCAGCAGCTTCTGGACCGGGGCCGGGGAGCTGTTTTTT. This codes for CASSFWTGAGELFF.